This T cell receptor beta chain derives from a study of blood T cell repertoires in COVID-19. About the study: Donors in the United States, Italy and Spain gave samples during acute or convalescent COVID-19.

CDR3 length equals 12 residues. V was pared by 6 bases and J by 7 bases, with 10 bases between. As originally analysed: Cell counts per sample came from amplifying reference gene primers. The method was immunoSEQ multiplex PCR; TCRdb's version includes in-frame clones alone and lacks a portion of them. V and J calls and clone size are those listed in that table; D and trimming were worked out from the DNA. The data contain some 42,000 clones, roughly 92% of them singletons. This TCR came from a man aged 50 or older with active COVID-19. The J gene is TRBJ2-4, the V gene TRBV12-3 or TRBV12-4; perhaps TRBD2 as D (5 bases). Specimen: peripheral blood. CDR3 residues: CASSPGSNIQYF. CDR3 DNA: TGTGCCAGCAGCCCGGGGAGTAACATTCAGTACTTC.